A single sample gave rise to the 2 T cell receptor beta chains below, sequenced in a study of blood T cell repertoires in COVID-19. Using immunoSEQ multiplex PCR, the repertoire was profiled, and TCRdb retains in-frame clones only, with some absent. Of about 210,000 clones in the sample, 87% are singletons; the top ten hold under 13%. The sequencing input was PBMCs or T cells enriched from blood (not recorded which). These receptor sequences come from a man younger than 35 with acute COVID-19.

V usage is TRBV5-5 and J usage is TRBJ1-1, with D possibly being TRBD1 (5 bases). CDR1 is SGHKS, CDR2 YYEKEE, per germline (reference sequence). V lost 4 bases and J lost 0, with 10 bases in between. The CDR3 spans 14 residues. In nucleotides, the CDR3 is TGTGCCAGCAGCCCGACAGTCATGAACACTGAAGCTTTCTTT. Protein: CASSPTVMNTEAFF.

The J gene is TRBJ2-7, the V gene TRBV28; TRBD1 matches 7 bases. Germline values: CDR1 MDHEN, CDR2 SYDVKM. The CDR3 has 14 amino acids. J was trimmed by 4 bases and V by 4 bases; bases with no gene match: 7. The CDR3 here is CASSSGQRRYEQYF. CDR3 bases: TGTGCCAGCAGTTCGGGACAGAGAAGGTACGAGCAGTACTTC.